This TCR beta chain is drawn from a study of cytotoxic CD8 clonotypes in ibrutinib-treated CLL. The wider study: Among the patients, over 9 presented as relapsed/refractory and fewer than 16 as treatment-naive; approximately 17 showed unmutated IGHV. Partial responses numbered roughly 25 and complete responses 2; after a median about 62 months, roughly 14 stayed remitted and about twelve progressed.

Clones were read by immunoSEQ multiplex PCR, and TCRdb kept only the in-frame ones, dropping some. The sample records around 200,000 clones, nearly 80% being singletons. Germline V gives CDR1 MDHEN, CDR2 SYDVKM. The CDR3 spans 14 residues. Between the trimmed V and J ends, which lost 7 bases and 2 bases, there was a span of 15 bases. Library input was about 2 micrograms of DNA from cryopreserved PBMCs. The sequence was obtained from a human donor with chronic lymphocytic leukemia. The sample in question was PBMCs, obtained after 12 months of ibrutinib treatment. V gene TRBV28 combines with J gene TRBJ2-7; D may be TRBD1 (5 bases). The CDR3 is CASTLGPRTYEQYF. In DNA form, the CDR3 reads TGTGCCAGCACTCTGGGGCCTCGCACCTACGAGCAGTACTTC.